This TCR beta chain was sequenced in a study of T cells in Graves' hyperthyroidism and ophthalmopathy (dated 2019 in TCRdb). Concerning the study at large: Peripheral blood samples were taken at the time of initial diagnosis, prior to any treatment. The paper describes TCR Vbeta CDR3 sequencing of 120 to 150 peripheral blood samples, made up of roughly 40 ophthalmopathy patients, over 70 hyperthyroidism patients and some 17 progressor patients. An independent validation cohort of fewer than 20 hyperthyroidism patients and approximately 17 patients who later progressed to ophthalmopathy tested prospective prediction of ophthalmopathy. In several Graves' hyperthyroidism patients, the study also compared T-cell repertoires from thyroid tissue with T-cell repertoires from blood. TCR V-J signatures able to tell the groups apart were searched for in a discovery cohort of 100 or so patients, of whom about 40 had Graves' ophthalmopathy and 55 to 60 had stable Graves' hyperthyroidism. After sampling, hyperthyroidism patients received methimazole starting at 30 mg daily, and ophthalmopathy patients received high-dose intravenous methylprednisolone. The roughly 91 discovery patients were randomly divided into training and test sets at a 7:3 ratio. Overall results and qualifications from the work: Most expanded thyroid clonotypes (frequency above 0.001) were also detected in blood, a finding suggesting that blood repertoires may reflect thyroid immune responses. Sample size was not statistically predetermined, and blinding of investigators to group allocation was not performed. A 13 V-J signature model separated ophthalmopathy from stable hyperthyroidism, with 87.88% sensitivity and 81.08% specificity in cross-validation and 80%/75% in testing. In validation, progression to ophthalmopathy was predicted by the model with 70.59% sensitivity and around 76% specificity, a median of approximately 6.5 months before onset.

Amplification of TCR beta CDR3 regions was carried out from RNA transcripts. The TCR CDR3 was subjected to a first round of RT-PCR using the HTBI primer set and the Qiagen OneStep RT-PCR kit. A second multiplex PCR round built the libraries, followed by size selection and purification. Libraries were sequenced paired-end with 100 bp reads on an Illumina HiSeq2000. As for how the authors treated the data: SOAPnuke was used to process the raw data, with reads discarded if the reads contained adapters or uncalled bases, had a mean Phred below 15, or lacked an exact constant-primer or identifier match. COPE v1.2.5 was used to merge high-quality paired reads, and clonotypes were defined as unique nucleotide sequences. MiTCR v1.1 was used to align clonotypes to the IMGT TRBV, TRBD and TRBJ reference segments. The analysis included only V-J combinations with a frequency above 0.0001, which together covered more than 98% of the repertoires. The TCS score was defined as F50 (clonal expansion) divided by E x V (chaos), with BLOSUM62-based TCRdist calculated between CDR3 peptides within each V-J. Welch's t-statistics and random forest reduced 514 V-J features to 10 to 15, which were used in a naive Bayes classifier (R e1071). Through fastp at Q25 and MiXCR, TCRdb rebuilt clones from the public reads, retaining in-frame beta chains. When rows share a CDR3 protein, they turn into one entry using the most common DNA and genes. Clone size and V and J calls follow TCRdb, not the original study. This sample has about 210,000 distinct CDR3 sequences in its table, and approximately 20% of those were observed once. In total, the top ten clones hold about 45% of the sample.

The germline V gene provides CDR1 MNHNS and CDR2 SASEGT. The CDR3 sequence holds 19 residues, the cysteine and phenylalanine included. Only the CDR3 DNA is retained, 57 bases long and in frame from the first base. Trimmed from V: 3 bases; trimmed from J: 3 bases; junction bases lacking a gene match: 17. A patient counted as having stable Graves' hyperthyroidism if no progression to ophthalmopathy occurred over 18 months of follow-up. Hyperthyroidism patients were aged 18 to 65 years and newly diagnosed, with disease duration of less than 2 months. Exclusion was applied to patients with uncontrolled infections, other autoimmune diseases, pregnancy or lactation. Clinical symptoms, serum thyroxine and TRAb, thyroid ultrasound, and orbital computed tomography formed the basis for the diagnoses. PBMCs were separated from roughly 9.6 ml of fresh peripheral blood using Ficoll-Paque density gradient centrifugation. Total RNA was extracted with Trizol reagent, and quality was checked on an Agilent 2100 Bioanalyzer.

This clonotype was counted at least ten times. Its target antigen remains unknown. Base qualities are missing; no much larger clone stands one base away. The rearranged chain carries TRBV6-1 and TRBJ2-7; TRBD1 lines up with 10 middle nucleotides. Specimen: blood. This receptor was taken from a man aged 40-50 years with Graves' hyperthyroidism. The nucleotides are TGTGCCAGCAGTGAGAGCGGGACAGGGGTACGCTATCCGGGCTACGAGCAGTACTTC. This is translated as CASSESGTGVRYPGYEQYF.